These T cell receptor beta chains were read from a single sample in a study of graft-versus-host responses after intestinal transplantation. No cognate antigen is known for these TCRs. Clones were read by immunoSEQ multiplex PCR, and TCRdb kept only the in-frame ones, dropping some. The repertoire has 150,000 or so clones, roughly 91% of them found once; the top ten carry roughly 0.19%. Sequenced here: unstimulated CD4+ T cells sorted from spleen or lymph node cells, sampled before intestinal transplant. These receptors all come from a human donor who received an intestinal transplant. The CDR3 runs from the conserved cysteine through the conserved F or W. Fields, in order: D gene, clone size, J gene, V gene, CDR3 DNA, CDR3 protein. The D gene is left open where the match is weak. For some rows the clone size is stated as once, few or many, or as a class when expanded; others skip it.

D: TRBD1; size: NA; J: TRBJ1-2; V: TRBV7-8; DNA: TGTGCCAGCAGCTTAGTAGAGGGGGCTAATGGCTACACCTTC; CDR3: CASSLVEGANGYTF
D: NA; size: few; J: TRBJ1-4; V: TRBV5-8; DNA: TGTGCCAGCAGTCTGACAGCCGGTGAAAAACTGTTTTTT; CDR3: CASSLTAGEKLFF
D: TRBD1; size: NA; J: TRBJ2-7; V: TRBV6-7; DNA: TGTGCCAGCAGTACGGACAGGGAGTCCTACGAGCAGTACTTC; CDR3: CASSTDRESYEQYF
D: NA; size: NA; J: TRBJ2-7; V: TRBV11-2; DNA: TGTGCCAGCAGCATAGGAGGGCCTGGCTACGAGCAGTACTTC; CDR3: CASSIGGPGYEQYF
D: TRBD1; size: NA; J: TRBJ2-7; V: TRBV18; DNA: TGTGCCAGCTCACTTCGGACAGGGTCCTACGAGCAGTACTTC; CDR3: CASSLRTGSYEQYF
D: TRBD1; size: NA; J: TRBJ2-7; V: TRBV6-5; DNA: TGTGCCAGCACAGGGGGACAGGGGGCTACCTACGAGCAGTACTTC; CDR3: CASTGGQGATYEQYF
D: NA; size: NA; J: TRBJ2-1; V: TRBV7-9; DNA: TGTGCCAGCAGCTTAGAACAGGACTACAATGAACAGTTCTTC; CDR3: CASSLEQDYNEQFF
D: NA; size: NA; J: TRBJ2-3; V: TRBV28; DNA: TGTGCCAGCAGTTTACTATCAGATACGCAGTATTTT; CDR3: CASSLLSDTQYF
D: NA; size: few; J: TRBJ2-7; V: TRBV28; DNA: TGTGCCAGCGGGTACGAGCAGTACTTC; CDR3: CASGYEQYF
D: NA; size: NA; J: TRBJ1-1; V: TRBV10-3; DNA: TGTGCCATCAGTGAGCTGATAGGGGTGTTGCACACTGAAGCTTTCTTT; CDR3: CAISELIGVLHTEAFF
D: NA; size: NA; J: TRBJ2-3; V: TRBV30; DNA: TGTGCCTGGAGTGTAACTAGTCCAGATACGCAGTATTTT; CDR3: CAWSVTSPDTQYF
D: NA; size: NA; J: TRBJ2-5; V: TRBV7-6; DNA: TGTGCCAGCAGCTCACGGGGGCCCACACTACAAGAGACCCAGTACTTC; CDR3: CASSSRGPTLQETQYF
D: NA; size: NA; J: TRBJ2-7; V: TRBV5-6; DNA: TGTGCCAGCAGCGCGCGACTTCTGACGACCTACGAGCAGTACTTC; CDR3: CASSARLLTTYEQYF
D: TRBD2; size: NA; J: TRBJ2-7; V: TRBV4-1; DNA: TGCGCCAGCAGCCAAGTGAGGCTAGCGGGATTCCCCTACGAGCAGTACTTC; CDR3: CASSQVRLAGFPYEQYF
D: NA; size: NA; J: TRBJ2-2; V: TRBV15; DNA: TGTGCCACCAGCAGGATAGGGCCTCGTCTGAACACCGGGGAGCTGTTTTTT; CDR3: CATSRIGPRLNTGELFF
D: NA; size: NA; J: TRBJ2-1; V: TRBV7-3; DNA: TGTGCCAGCTCCCGAGAGGGCTTCTCCTACAATGAGCAGTTCTTC; CDR3: CASSREGFSYNEQFF
D: NA; size: NA; J: TRBJ1-1; V: TRBV5-1; DNA: TGCGCCAGCAGCTTGGTTGCAACGAACACTGAAGCTTTCTTT; CDR3: CASSLVATNTEAFF
D: NA; size: NA; J: TRBJ2-1; V: TRBV10-2; DNA: TGCGCCAGCAGTCCTTCGGGACTCCTAAGCTCCTACAATGAGCAGTTCTTC; CDR3: CASSPSGLLSSYNEQFF
D: NA; size: NA; J: TRBJ2-7; V: TRBV7-2; DNA: TGTGCCAGCAGCTTAGTCGAGCAGTACTTC; CDR3: CASSLVEQYF
D: NA; size: NA; J: TRBJ2-5; V: TRBV28; DNA: TGTGCCAGCAGTCGAACCGGAGAGACCCAGTACTTC; CDR3: CASSRTGETQYF
D: TRBD2; size: NA; J: TRBJ2-1; V: TRBV10-2; DNA: TGCGCCAGCAGTGGGGGGGGAAAACTAGCGGGAGCCAATGAGCAGTTCTTC; CDR3: CASSGGGKLAGANEQFF
D: TRBD1; size: once; J: TRBJ1-2; V: TRBV10-3; DNA: TGTGCCATGGGACAGGGAGATGGCTACACCTTC; CDR3: CAMGQGDGYTF
D: NA; size: NA; J: TRBJ1-5; V: TRBV5-6; DNA: TGTGCCAGCAGCAAGTGGGCAGACAGGCCTAATCAGCCCCAGCATTTT; CDR3: CASSKWADRPNQPQHF
D: NA; size: few; J: TRBJ1-2; V: TRBV28; DNA: TGTGCCAGCAGTTTAGGGGCAGACTATGGCTACACCTTC; CDR3: CASSLGADYGYTF
D: TRBD2; size: NA; J: TRBJ2-3; V: TRBV30; DNA: TGTGCCTGGAAGCAAGCGGGAGGAGATACGCAGTATTTT; CDR3: CAWKQAGGDTQYF
D: TRBD2; size: few; J: TRBJ2-7; V: TRBV27; DNA: TGTGCCAGCAGTTTCGCCGGGACTAGAACCTACGAGCAGTACTTC; CDR3: CASSFAGTRTYEQYF
D: NA; size: NA; J: TRBJ2-1; V: TRBV2; DNA: TGTGCCAGCAGTGAATGGGGCAGGTACAATGAGCAGTTCTTC; CDR3: CASSEWGRYNEQFF
D: TRBD1; size: NA; J: TRBJ1-3; V: TRBV4-1; DNA: TGTGCCAGCAGCCTCGATCGACAGGGAGGAAACACCATATATTTT; CDR3: CASSLDRQGGNTIYF
D: NA; size: NA; J: TRBJ1-5; V: TRBV6-1; DNA: TGTGCCAGCAGTGAAGTAGGGACAAAACAGCCCCAGCATTTT; CDR3: CASSEVGTKQPQHF
D: NA; size: NA; J: TRBJ2-7; V: TRBV7-2; DNA: TGTGCCAGCAGCTTAGAGAGGATCCGGGGGCGCCCCGATTACGAGCAGTACTTC; CDR3: CASSLERIRGRPDYEQYF
D: NA; size: NA; J: TRBJ1-1; V: TRBV29-1; DNA: TGCAGCGCTCACCCCTGGGTGAACACTGAAGCTTTCTTT; CDR3: CSAHPWVNTEAFF
D: NA; size: NA; J: TRBJ1-1; V: TRBV18; DNA: TGTGCCAGCTCCCCGGGCGTAGGGATGAACACTGAAGCTTTCTTC; CDR3: CASSPGVGMNTEAFF
D: NA; size: NA; J: TRBJ2-2; V: TRBV7-9; DNA: TGTGCCAGCACCAGAACCAGGGTAATGAACACCGGAGAGCTGTTTTTT; CDR3: CASTRTRVMNTGELFF
D: NA; size: NA; J: TRBJ1-2; V: TRBV19; DNA: TGTGCCAGTAGTATTCGTTCAGTGGGTAACTATGGCTACACCTTC; CDR3: CASSIRSVGNYGYTF
D: NA; size: NA; J: TRBJ2-5; V: TRBV5-4; DNA: TGTGCCAGCGCCACAAGGTTGGGAGAGACCCAGTACTTC; CDR3: CASATRLGETQYF
D: NA; size: NA; J: TRBJ1-5; V: TRBV27; DNA: TGTGCCAGCAGTAGCTTGGGGGGGGATCATCAGCCCCAGCATTTT; CDR3: CASSSLGGDHQPQHF
D: NA; size: NA; J: TRBJ1-1; V: TRBV7-9; DNA: TGTGCCAGCAGCTCGGGGACAAGGAACACTGAAGCTTTCTTT; CDR3: CASSSGTRNTEAFF
D: NA; size: NA; J: TRBJ1-5; V: TRBV21-1; DNA: TGTGCCAGCAGCAAAGAGGGGAGGGGGATCAATCAGCCCCAGCATTTT; CDR3: CASSKEGRGINQPQHF
D: TRBD2; size: NA; J: TRBJ2-7; V: TRBV4-1; DNA: TGCGCCAGCAGCCAAGTAGCGGGGGTTATCTACGAGCAGTACTTC; CDR3: CASSQVAGVIYEQYF
D: TRBD2; size: NA; J: TRBJ2-7; V: TRBV5-1; DNA: TGCGCCAGCAGCTCTTTGGCCGGGGCGGGAGGGTCCTACGAGCAGTACTTC; CDR3: CASSSLAGAGGSYEQYF
D: NA; size: NA; J: TRBJ1-1; V: TRBV7-9; DNA: TGTGCCAGCCTGGCAGGGATGAACACTGAAGCTTTCTTT; CDR3: CASLAGMNTEAFF
D: NA; size: few; J: TRBJ2-3; V: TRBV6-5; DNA: TGTGCCAGCAGTTACTCCCGGGACTCTACAGATACGCAGTATTTT; CDR3: CASSYSRDSTDTQYF
D: TRBD1; size: NA; J: TRBJ2-2; V: TRBV19; DNA: TGTGCCAGCAGACAAGTAGGGGACAGGGAATTGGGATACGCCGGGGAGCTGTTTTTT; CDR3: CASRQVGDRELGYAGELFF
D: TRBD1; size: NA; J: TRBJ1-4; V: TRBV2; DNA: TGTGCCAGCAGCCGACAGGGGGGGTACGAAAAACTGTTTTTT; CDR3: CASSRQGGYEKLFF
D: TRBD2; size: NA; J: TRBJ2-1; V: TRBV5-1; DNA: TGCGCCAGCAGCTTGGCCAAGGGACTAGCCTACAATGAGCAGTTCTTC; CDR3: CASSLAKGLAYNEQFF
D: NA; size: NA; J: TRBJ2-7; V: TRBV27; DNA: TGTGCCAGTCGGTTAACTGGACCTACTTACGAGCAGTACTTC; CDR3: CASRLTGPTYEQYF